These T cell receptor beta chains were read from a single sample in a study of blood T cell repertoires in COVID-19. The repertoire was sequenced with immunoSEQ multiplex PCR; TCRdb's copy has only in-frame clones and lacks some. The repertoire includes more than 100,000 clones, 87% of them detected once, and about 2.5% sits in the top ten. Sequenced input: peripheral blood. The receptors come from a man over 45 with active COVID-19. CDR3s include the opening cysteine and the closing phenylalanine or tryptophan. Fields, in order: clone size, J gene, D gene, V gene, CDR3 DNA, CDR3 protein. The D gene is left open where the match is weak. The size field is filled for only some rows; it gives once, few, many or a size class.

NA,TRBJ2-2,NA,TRBV6-1,TGTGCCAGCAGTGAGGGTCAGGTGGGGAACACCGGGGAGCTGTTTTTT,CASSEGQVGNTGELFF
once,TRBJ1-3,NA,TRBV5-5,TGTGCCAGCAGCCGAGACAGTTTCTCTGGAAACACCATATATTTT,CASSRDSFSGNTIYF
NA,TRBJ2-3,TRBD1,TRBV5-1,TGCGCCAGCAGCACCGGGACAGGGGGCTGGGATACGCAGTATTTT,CASSTGTGGWDTQYF
NA,TRBJ2-1,NA,TRBV3-1/TRBV3-2,TGTGCCAGCAGCCAAGCCACCGTCGGTGAGCAGTTCTTC,CASSQATVGEQFF
few,TRBJ2-2,NA,TRBV5-4,TGTGCCAGCAGCCAAGGACAGATCAACACCGGGGAGCTGTTTTTT,CASSQGQINTGELFF
NA,TRBJ1-2,TRBD1,TRBV5-4,TGTGCCAGCAGCTTGGCCGAGGGACAGGGACGCTACACCTTC,CASSLAEGQGRYTF
NA,TRBJ1-6,NA,TRBV9,TGTGCCAGCAGCCCCCGAAGTGGCTCACCCCTCCACTTT,CASSPRSGSPLHF
NA,TRBJ2-4,NA,TRBV4-1,TGCGCCAGCAGCCAAGATTTGTGGGGGGGCGGCAAAAACATTCAGTACTTC,CASSQDLWGGGKNIQYF
NA,TRBJ1-2,NA,TRBV19,TGTGCCAGTAGTATTTCCAACGGGGGCTACACCTTC,CASSISNGGYTF
NA,TRBJ2-7,NA,TRBV12-2,TGTGCAAGTCGCTCCCAGGAGTTAGCGAGCTCCTACGAGCAGTACTTC,CASRSQELASSYEQYF
NA,TRBJ2-2,NA,TRBV4-3,TGCGCCAGCAGCCAATCCCTCGACAGAACCGGGGAGCTGTTTTTT,CASSQSLDRTGELFF
NA,TRBJ2-5,TRBD2,TRBV6-5,TGTGCCAGCAGGGCTAGCGGGGGGGGGCGGGGGACCCAGTACTTC,CASRASGGGRGTQYF
NA,TRBJ2-7,NA,TRBV18,TGTGCCAGCTCACCACCGCGGACTATCCGCGAGCAGTACTTC,CASSPPRTIREQYF
NA,TRBJ2-3,NA,TRBV24-1,TGTGCCACATCACAGGGCCCCACAGATACGCAGTATTTT,CATSQGPTDTQYF
NA,TRBJ2-2,TRBD2,TRBV6-2/TRBV6-3,TGTGCCAGCAGTTACTCGTCGAGCGGGGGGGCCAACACCGGGGAGCTGTTTTTT,CASSYSSSGGANTGELFF
NA,TRBJ2-7,NA,TRBV6-1,TGTGCCAGCAGTGAAGGGGCAGGGAACTACGAGCAGTACTTC,CASSEGAGNYEQYF
NA,TRBJ1-6,NA,TRBV6-5,TGTGCCAGCAGTTGGGCCAGGGGCTCACCCCTCCACTTT,CASSWARGSPLHF
once,TRBJ1-6,NA,TRBV2,TGTGCCAGCAGAAACCAGGGGAATTCACCCCTCCACTTT,CASRNQGNSPLHF
few,TRBJ1-4,NA,TRBV5-1,TGCGCCAGCAGCTTGGACAGACATGAAAAACTGTTTTTT,CASSLDRHEKLFF
NA,TRBJ2-5,NA,TRBV5-1,TGCGCCAGCAGCCAGGGTAGAGCAAAAGAGACCCAGTACTTC,CASSQGRAKETQYF
NA,TRBJ1-1,NA,TRBV6-5,TGTGCCAGCAGTTACTCGACCGGGGGATCTAACACTGAAGCTTTCTTT,CASSYSTGGSNTEAFF
NA,TRBJ1-2,NA,TRBV27,TGTGCCAGCAGTTTCCGACACGTAGGATATGGCTACACCTTC,CASSFRHVGYGYTF
NA,TRBJ1-2,TRBD1,TRBV11-2,TGTGCCAGCAGCCCGCCGGGACAGGTTTACTATGGCTACACCTTC,CASSPPGQVYYGYTF